This is a list of T cell receptor beta chains from one sample in a study of T cells in localized non-small cell lung cancer. This table comes from immunoSEQ multiplex PCR, and its TCRdb copy is limited to in-frame clones, with some not included. Of about 75,000 clones listed, about 84% are singletons. Material: peripheral blood, obtained before any cancer treatment. The source is a female donor older than 55 with stage I lung adenocarcinoma. Each CDR3 is given with its conserved first and last residue. The D gene is left open where the match is weak. Clone sizes are given selectively: once, few, many, or a class where the clone is expanded.

TRBV6-5,TRBD1,-,TRBJ1-5,TGTGCCAGCAGAAGAAAAGGGACAGGAAGGCAGCCCCAGCATTTT,CASRRKGTGRQPQHF
TRBV4-1,TRBD1,-,TRBJ2-3,TGCGCCAGCAGCCAAGAAAGGACAGGACGATCAGATACGCAGTATTTT,CASSQERTGRSDTQYF
TRBV7-8,-,-,TRBJ1-5,TGTGCCAGCAGCTTAACGGCAGCGCGGGTAGCCCAGCCCCAGCATTTT,CASSLTAARVAQPQHF
TRBV7-2,-,-,TRBJ2-7,TGTGCCAGCAGCTTTAACACTTACGAGCAGTACTTC,CASSFNTYEQYF
TRBV5-1,-,once,TRBJ1-3,TGCGCCAGCAGCTTGGGAAGGAGCTCTGGAAACACCATATATTTT,CASSLGRSSGNTIYF
TRBV28,TRBD2,few,TRBJ2-7,TGTGCCAGCCACCGGACTAGCAGCGTCTACGAGCAGTACTTC,CASHRTSSVYEQYF
TRBV28,-,-,TRBJ2-1,TGTGCCAGCACCGACTTTAATGGGATCGATGAGCAGTTCTTC,CASTDFNGIDEQFF
TRBV4-3,-,-,TRBJ2-1,TGCGCCAGCAGCCAAGGACAGGCGGGGTACAATGAGCAGTTCTTC,CASSQGQAGYNEQFF
TRBV7-2,-,few,TRBJ1-3,TGTGCCAGCAGCTTTGGTAGGGGCATTTCCGGAAACACCATATATTTT,CASSFGRGISGNTIYF
TRBV7-2,TRBD1,few,TRBJ1-2,TGTGCCAGCAGCTCATTGACAGGGAACTATGGCTACACCTTC,CASSSLTGNYGYTF
TRBV18,TRBD1,few,TRBJ1-5,TGTGCCAGCTCACAAGGACAGGGAGGGTATCAGCCCCAGCATTTT,CASSQGQGGYQPQHF
TRBV28,-,-,TRBJ1-6,TGTGCCAGCAGTTTTAGTAGTTCACCCCTCCACTTT,CASSFSSSPLHF
TRBV5-4,-,-,TRBJ2-7,TGTGCCAGCAGAACCTCACAGGGGAGGTACGAGCAGTACTTC,CASRTSQGRYEQYF
TRBV7-9,TRBD2,once,TRBJ2-1,TGTGCCAGCAGCTTAGTCTCTAGCGGGGGGGCGAATGAGCAGTTCTTC,CASSLVSSGGANEQFF
TRBV19,-,-,TRBJ2-1,TGTGCCAGTAGCGCACAAGGGATCGTGGCCTCGCACAATGAGCAGTTCTTC,CASSAQGIVASHNEQFF
TRBV5-5,-,-,TRBJ2-2,TGTGCCAGCAGCTTGGACACCGGGGAGCTGTTTTTT,CASSLDTGELFF
TRBV7-2,TRBD2,few,TRBJ2-5,TGTGCCAGCAGCACCGCTAGCGGTCAAGAGACCCAGTACTTC,CASSTASGQETQYF
TRBV6-1,-,once,TRBJ2-7,TGTGCCAGCAGCCGGGAGACGGGCTACGAGCAGTACTTC,CASSRETGYEQYF
TRBV19,TRBD1,once,TRBJ1-4,TGTGCCAGTAGTACGACAGGGGTTTGGGAAAAACTGTTTTTT,CASSTTGVWEKLFF
TRBV19,-,few,TRBJ2-2,TGTGCCAGTAGTATTTCCTGGGGGCCCGGGGAGCTGTTTTTT,CASSISWGPGELFF
TRBV7-9,-,-,TRBJ2-1,TGTGCCAGCAGATATAAGCAGTATGATGAGCAGTTCTTC,CASRYKQYDEQFF
TRBV27,TRBD2,-,TRBJ2-1,TGTGCCAGCAGTTTGCTGACTAGCGGGAGAGTCAATGAGCAGTTCTTC,CASSLLTSGRVNEQFF
TRBV6-1,-,-,TRBJ2-1,TGTGCCAGCAGACCCTTACAGGGCCCCTACAATGAGCAGTTCTTC,CASRPLQGPYNEQFF
TRBV5-6,TRBD1,-,TRBJ1-5,TGTGCCAGCAGCCAAGGACAGGGCGGTCAGCCCCAGCATTTT,CASSQGQGGQPQHF
TRBV28,TRBD2,-,TRBJ2-3,TGTGCCAGCAGTTTCACGGGACTAGCGGGACGCACAGATACGCAGTATTTT,CASSFTGLAGRTDTQYF
TRBV7-2,-,-,TRBJ1-1,TGTGCCAGCAGCCCCAGTGGGGCCCGCGCTGAAGCTTTCTTT,CASSPSGARAEAFF
TRBV9,TRBD1,few,TRBJ1-5,TGTGCCAGCAGCGGAGGACAGGTGGGTCAGCCCCAGCATTTT,CASSGGQVGQPQHF
TRBV4-2,TRBD1,-,TRBJ1-1,TGTGCCAGCAGCCTATTACGACAGGGAGAGGCGAACACTGAAGCTTTCTTT,CASSLLRQGEANTEAFF
TRBV2,-,once,TRBJ2-3,TGTGCCAGCAGTGAAATGGGGCGCACCGATTTT,CASSEMGRTDF
TRBV12-5,TRBD1,few,TRBJ1-3,TGTGCTAGTGGTTTGGTACAGGGGGCTCGTGAATCTGGAAACACCATATATTTT,CASGLVQGARESGNTIYF
TRBV7-2,TRBD2,-,TRBJ2-7,TGTGCCAGCAGCTTGGGACTACAACTCTACGAGCAGTACTTC,CASSLGLQLYEQYF
TRBV29-1,-,-,TRBJ2-1,TGCAGCGTTGAAGATCAAGGCAATGAGCAGTTCTTC,CSVEDQGNEQFF
TRBV19,-,-,TRBJ1-2,TGTGCCAGTACCAGACTCCGGAGGGACTATGGCTACACCTTC,CASTRLRRDYGYTF
TRBV5-1,-,-,TRBJ2-7,TGCGCCAGCAGCGCCGGATCCTACGAGCAGTACTTC,CASSAGSYEQYF
TRBV18,-,-,TRBJ2-5,TGTGCCAGCTCACCATTCGGGGAGACCCAGTACTTC,CASSPFGETQYF